The rows below give T cell receptor beta chains drawn from one sample of a study of blood T cell repertoires in COVID-19. Repertoires were generated with immunoSEQ multiplex PCR, while TCRdb's copy carries only in-frame clones and drops some. The sample comprises roughly 230,000 clones, roughly 81% of which are singletons, and about 7% rests with the top ten. Sample: PBMCs or T cells enriched from blood (not recorded which). The receptors here all came from a woman aged 50 to 60 who had been exposed to COVID-19. Each CDR3 is given with its conserved first and last residue. Fields, in order: V gene, clone size, D gene, J gene, CDR3 DNA, CDR3 protein. The D gene is left open where the match is weak. Part of the rows lack a size; the others show once, few, many or a class for expanded clones.

TRBV5-8	once	.	TRBJ2-1	TGTGCCAGCAGCTTGTGGCAGGGTCCCTTAGATGAGCAGTTCTTC	CASSLWQGPLDEQFF
TRBV10-3	.	TRBD2	TRBJ2-3	TGTGCCATCAGTGACCCACTAGCGGGGAACACAGATACGCAGTATTTT	CAISDPLAGNTDTQYF
TRBV2	.	.	TRBJ1-3	TGTGCCAGCAGTGAGACAGGAAACACCATATATTTT	CASSETGNTIYF
TRBV19	once	.	TRBJ1-1	TGTGCCAGTAGTATTCAGCAGGGTAGGCCTGAAGCTTTCTTT	CASSIQQGRPEAFF
TRBV12-3/TRBV12-4	few	.	TRBJ2-2	TGTGCCAGCAGTCCCGAGGGGGAGCTGTTTTTT	CASSPEGELFF
TRBV5-8	.	.	TRBJ1-1	TGTGCCAGCAGCTTGGGCACAGGGCCGAACACTGAAGCTTTCTTT	CASSLGTGPNTEAFF
TRBV12-3/TRBV12-4	.	TRBD2	TRBJ2-1	TGTGCCAGCAGCTCACTAGCGGGGGAGCAGTTCTTC	CASSSLAGEQFF
TRBV19	once	.	TRBJ1-1	TGTGCCAGTAGTATTTTGGGGGGCACTGAAGCTTTCTTT	CASSILGGTEAFF
TRBV29-1	.	TRBD1	TRBJ2-4	TGCAGCGTTGAAGGGACAGGGAGCAAAAACATTCAGTACTTC	CSVEGTGSKNIQYF
TRBV7-2	medium-sized	.	TRBJ1-6	TGTGCCAGCAGCCTACATTTAGGGGTACAGGGAAAAGGGTCACCCCTCCACTTT	CASSLHLGVQGKGSPLHF
TRBV9	once	.	TRBJ1-4	TGTGCCAGCAGCGAAACAGGACAGACTAATGAAAAACTGTTTTTT	CASSETGQTNEKLFF
TRBV3-1/TRBV3-2	once	.	TRBJ1-1	TGTGCCAGCAGCACTATCGGTGAAGCTTTCTTT	CASSTIGEAFF
TRBV4-2	.	.	TRBJ2-7	TGTGCCAGCAGCCAAGATGAGGAGGGCCGCTACGAGCAGTACTTC	CASSQDEEGRYEQYF
TRBV3-1/TRBV3-2	.	.	TRBJ1-1	TGTGCCAGCAGCCATAGCTCAACTGAAGCTTTCTTT	CASSHSSTEAFF
TRBV2	.	.	TRBJ2-2	TGTGCCAGCAGTTTTCTCGGGGAGCTGTTTTTT	CASSFLGELFF
TRBV5-8	once	TRBD1	TRBJ1-3	TGTGCCAGCAGCCCCGGGACAGCTTTTGGAAACACCATATATTTT	CASSPGTAFGNTIYF
TRBV5-6	.	.	TRBJ1-1	TGTGCCAGCAGCCGGGAAATTAGGACTGAAGCTTTCTTT	CASSREIRTEAFF
TRBV12-3/TRBV12-4	.	.	TRBJ1-5	TGTGCCAGCAGCACCGGGGAACAGCCCCAGCATTTT	CASSTGEQPQHF
TRBV19	.	.	TRBJ2-3	TGTGCCAGTAGTATATCAACACCCCACACAGATACGCAGTATTTT	CASSISTPHTDTQYF
TRBV2	.	.	TRBJ1-1	TGTGCCAGCAGTGAAAATGGCGGAACTTTCTTT	CASSENGGTFF
TRBV7-2	once	TRBD2	TRBJ2-1	TGTGCCAGCAGCTTACGTCCCGGACTAGCGGGGGGCGGGAGTGAGCAGTTCTTC	CASSLRPGLAGGGSEQFF
TRBV28	.	.	TRBJ1-1	TGTGCCAGCGCCACGACGCGGGGTCTAAAGACTGAAGCTTTCTTT	CASATTRGLKTEAFF
TRBV19	.	TRBD2	TRBJ2-1	TGTGCCAGTAGTATCGGGACTAGCATAGATGAGCAGTTCTTC	CASSIGTSIDEQFF
TRBV7-8	few	.	TRBJ1-3	TGTGCCAGCAGCCCTTACAGGGTGCTCGGACCTGGAAACACCATATATTTT	CASSPYRVLGPGNTIYF
TRBV28	.	TRBD2	TRBJ2-3	TGTGCCAGCACTCCCGGCCTAGCGGGGGGCCGGTGGAGCACAGATACGCAGTATTTT	CASTPGLAGGRWSTDTQYF
TRBV24-1	.	.	TRBJ1-5	TGTGCCACCAGTGATTCGGACGGGGGGCCTAATCAGCCCCAGCATTTT	CATSDSDGGPNQPQHF
TRBV7-9	.	.	TRBJ1-2	TGTGCCAGCAGCTTATTAGGGACTCTTAACTATGGCTACACCTTC	CASSLLGTLNYGYTF
TRBV16	once	.	TRBJ1-5	TGTGCCAGCAGCCAATCGGGCGCTAGCAATCAGCCCCAGCATTTT	CASSQSGASNQPQHF
TRBV6-4	.	TRBD1	TRBJ1-2	TGTGCCAGCAGTATTGAAGAGGGGGCCTATGGCTACACCTTC	CASSIEEGAYGYTF
TRBV7-9	many	.	TRBJ2-1	TGTGCCAGCAGCTTACTTCGGGGTCTGTCCCTTGAGCAGTTCTTC	CASSLLRGLSLEQFF
TRBV28	.	.	TRBJ1-1	TGTGCCAGCAGTTTACGGTTTGACACTGAAGCTTTCTTT	CASSLRFDTEAFF
TRBV3-1/TRBV3-2	.	.	TRBJ2-1	TGTGCCAGCAGCCAAGGAGGGCCCTTCGGATACAGTGAGCAGTTCTTC	CASSQGGPFGYSEQFF
TRBV4-1	.	.	TRBJ2-3	TGCGCCAGCAGCCAAGAGGCGTGGGCAGCAGATACGCAGTATTTT	CASSQEAWAADTQYF
TRBV28	.	.	TRBJ1-5	TGTGCCAGCAGGTTCAGGGGATCTAGCAATCAGCCCCAGCATTTT	CASRFRGSSNQPQHF
TRBV6-4	.	.	TRBJ2-2	TGTGCCAGCAGTTTTGAAGGGGGATCCGGGGAGCTGTTTTTT	CASSFEGGSGELFF
TRBV9	.	.	TRBJ2-3	TGTGCCAGCAGCGTAGCGATTCAGGGGTGGGACACAGATACGCAGTATTTT	CASSVAIQGWDTDTQYF
TRBV5-5	.	.	TRBJ1-2	TGTGCCAGCAGCCTCTGGGAGCAGAACTATGGCTACACCTTC	CASSLWEQNYGYTF
TRBV7-2	.	TRBD2	TRBJ2-3	TGTGCCAGCAGCCGTAGCGGGGCCTCCATAACAGATACGCAGTATTTT	CASSRSGASITDTQYF
TRBV7-8	.	TRBD1	TRBJ1-1	TGTGCCAGCAGCCAACAGGGGCGGGAGGGTGAAGCTTTCTTT	CASSQQGREGEAFF
TRBV9	once	.	TRBJ1-1	TGTGCCAGCAGTGGACACTTGAACACTGAAGCTTTCTTT	CASSGHLNTEAFF
TRBV9	few	.	TRBJ1-2	TGTGCCAGCAGCTTCCGGCCCGGGACAACCTATGGCTACACCTTC	CASSFRPGTTYGYTF
TRBV3-1/TRBV3-2	.	.	TRBJ2-2	TGTGCCAGCAGTTACGGGGGATCGAACACCGGGGAGCTGTTTTTT	CASSYGGSNTGELFF
TRBV4-2	.	.	TRBJ1-1	TGTGCCAGCTCCGGGGAGGGACATGATAACACTGAAGCTTTCTTT	CASSGEGHDNTEAFF
TRBV7-9	.	.	TRBJ1-5	TGTGCCAGCAGCTTGGGAGGGGGTAATCAGCCCCAGCATTTT	CASSLGGGNQPQHF